This T cell receptor (beta chain) was profiled in a study of response to subunit inactivated influenza vaccine. Overall study findings and caveats: It was suggested by the authors that few new T cells are recruited by each seasonal influenza vaccination.

This clonotype was counted a few times. Its cognate antigen is unknown. Trimming removed 2 bases at V and 0 bases at J, with 11 bases between. CDR1 MDHEN and CDR2 SYDVKM come from the germline V gene. This CDR3 comprises 15 residues. A single record per CDR3 protein comes from TCRdb applying MiXCR to the RT-PCR reads. The data show about 650,000 distinct CDR3 sequences, about a sixth seen once. This chain connects TRBV28 to TRBJ2-7, with D perhaps being TRBD1 or TRBD2 (5 bases each). The source is a man aged 50-60 years who received an inactivated influenza vaccine. The starting material was PBMCs from blood, obtained 11 to 12 days after vaccination. The CDR3 is CASSLVGRVSYEQYF. The CDR3 DNA reads TGTGCCAGCAGTTTAGTGGGGCGGGTCTCCTACGAGCAGTACTTC. The whole variable domain, remainder taken from reference TRBV28 and TRBJ2-7, is DVKVTQSSRYLVKRTGEKVFLECVQDMDHENMFWYRQDPGLGLRLIYFSYDVKMKEKGDIPEGYSVSREKKERFSLILESASTNQTSMYLCASSLVGRVSYEQYFGPGTRLTVT.